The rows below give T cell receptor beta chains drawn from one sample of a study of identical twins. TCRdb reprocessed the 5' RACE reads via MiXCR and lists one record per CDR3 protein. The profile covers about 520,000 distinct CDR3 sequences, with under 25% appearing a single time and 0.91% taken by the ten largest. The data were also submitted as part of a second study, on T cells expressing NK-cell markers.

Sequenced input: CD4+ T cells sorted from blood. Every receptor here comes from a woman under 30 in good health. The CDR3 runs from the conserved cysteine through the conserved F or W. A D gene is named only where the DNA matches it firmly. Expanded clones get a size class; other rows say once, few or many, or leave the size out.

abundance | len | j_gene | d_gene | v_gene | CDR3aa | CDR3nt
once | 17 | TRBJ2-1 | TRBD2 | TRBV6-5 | CASSYSGLAGARNEQFF | TGTGCCAGCAGTTACTCTGGTCTAGCGGGAGCCCGGAATGAGCAGTTCTTC
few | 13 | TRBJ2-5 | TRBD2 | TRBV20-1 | CSATGGGRETQYF | TGCAGTGCTACGGGCGGGGGGCGAGAGACCCAGTACTTC
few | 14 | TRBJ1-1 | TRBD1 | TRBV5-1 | CASSSQGATTEAFF | TGCGCCAGCAGCTCCCAGGGGGCGACCACTGAAGCTTTCTTT
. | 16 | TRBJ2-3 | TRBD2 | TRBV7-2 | CASSTALAGGLDTQYF | TGTGCCAGCAGCACCGCACTAGCGGGAGGATTAGATACGCAGTATTTT
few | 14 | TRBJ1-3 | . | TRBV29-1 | CSVADGDSGNTIYF | TGCAGCGTTGCGGACGGGGACTCTGGAAACACCATATATTTT
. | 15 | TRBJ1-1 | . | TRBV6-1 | CASSKPQDRGAEAFF | TGTGCCAGCAGTAAACCTCAGGACAGAGGCGCTGAAGCTTTCTTT
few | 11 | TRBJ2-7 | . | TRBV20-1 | CSASMATEQYF | TGCAGTGCTAGTATGGCTACCGAGCAGTACTTC
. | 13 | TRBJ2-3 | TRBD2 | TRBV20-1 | CSAMPSGGDTQYF | TGCAGTGCTATGCCTAGCGGGGGAGATACGCAGTATTTT
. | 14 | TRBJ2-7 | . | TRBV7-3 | CASSQTAPSYEQYF | TGTGCCAGCAGCCAGACAGCACCCTCCTACGAGCAGTACTTC
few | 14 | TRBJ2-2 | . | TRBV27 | CASRVVSNTGELFF | TGTGCCAGCAGGGTAGTCTCCAACACCGGGGAGCTGTTTTTT
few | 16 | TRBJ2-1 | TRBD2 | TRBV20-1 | CSARDPTSGGAGEQFF | TGCAGTGCTAGAGATCCCACTAGCGGGGGGGCCGGTGAGCAGTTCTTC
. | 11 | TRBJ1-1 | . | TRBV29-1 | CSSNGGDEAFF | TGCAGCTCTAACGGGGGCGATGAAGCTTTCTTT
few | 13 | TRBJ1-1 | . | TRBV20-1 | CSATDSSLPEAFF | TGCAGTGCCACTGACAGCTCTTTACCTGAAGCTTTCTTT
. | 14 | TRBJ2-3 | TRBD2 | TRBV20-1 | CSATGTSGSDTQYF | TGCAGTGCTACCGGGACTAGCGGATCAGATACGCAGTATTTT
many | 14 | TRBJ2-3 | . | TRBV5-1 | CASRIAAGTDTQYF | TGCGCCAGCAGGATCGCAGCGGGCACAGATACGCAGTATTTT
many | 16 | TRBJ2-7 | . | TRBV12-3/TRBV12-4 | CASSWGSRSTFYEQYF | TGTGCCAGCAGTTGGGGAAGCAGGTCCACCTTCTACGAGCAGTACTTC
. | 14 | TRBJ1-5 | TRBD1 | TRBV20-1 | CSAGQGSRNQPQHF | TGCAGTGCTGGACAGGGGTCCAGAAATCAGCCCCAGCATTTT
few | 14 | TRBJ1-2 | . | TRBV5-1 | CASSFRQATYGYTF | TGCGCCAGCAGCTTTCGCCAGGCCACCTATGGCTACACCTTC
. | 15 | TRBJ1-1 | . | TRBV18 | CASSPTALPNTEAFF | TGTGCCAGCTCACCAACGGCCCTTCCGAACACTGAAGCTTTCTTT
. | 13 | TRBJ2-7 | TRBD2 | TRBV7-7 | CASSSGLANEQYF | TGTGCCAGCAGCTCAGGACTAGCGAACGAGCAGTACTTC
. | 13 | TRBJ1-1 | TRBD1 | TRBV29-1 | CSVLGTGNTEAFF | TGCAGCGTTCTCGGGACAGGGAACACTGAAGCTTTCTTT
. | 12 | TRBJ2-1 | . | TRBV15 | CATSIGWNEQFF | TGTGCCACCAGCATCGGATGGAATGAGCAGTTCTTC
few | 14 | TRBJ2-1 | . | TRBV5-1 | CASSLGSRVDEQFF | TGCGCCAGCAGCTTGGGGTCCAGGGTCGATGAGCAGTTCTTC
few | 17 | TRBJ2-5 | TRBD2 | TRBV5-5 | CASSPPGLAGSGETQYF | TGTGCCAGCAGTCCACCGGGACTAGCGGGGTCGGGAGAGACCCAGTACTTC
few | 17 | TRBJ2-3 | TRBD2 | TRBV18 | CASSPAGAGGTTDTQYF | TGTGCCAGCTCACCAGCTGGAGCGGGGGGCACCACAGATACGCAGTATTTT
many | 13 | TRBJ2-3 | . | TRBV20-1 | CSVGPRSTDTQYF | TGCAGTGTGGGTCCAAGGAGCACAGATACGCAGTATTTT
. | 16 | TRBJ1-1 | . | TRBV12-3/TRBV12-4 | CASSFEWAVKHTEAFF | TGTGCCAGCAGTTTCGAGTGGGCAGTTAAACACACTGAAGCTTTCTTT
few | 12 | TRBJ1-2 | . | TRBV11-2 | CASSLGRDGYTF | TGTGCCAGCAGCTTAGGCAGGGATGGCTACACCTTC
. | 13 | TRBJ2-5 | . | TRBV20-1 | CSADKDPGETQYF | TGCAGTGCTGATAAGGACCCAGGGGAGACCCAGTACTTC
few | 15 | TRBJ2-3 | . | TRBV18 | CASSPVQLSTDTQYF | TGTGCCAGCTCACCGGTACAACTGTCCACAGATACGCAGTATTTT
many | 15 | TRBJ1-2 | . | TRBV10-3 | CAISESVSREEGYTF | TGTGCCATCAGTGAGTCAGTCAGCAGGGAGGAAGGCTACACCTTC
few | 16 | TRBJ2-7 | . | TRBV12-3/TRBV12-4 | CASSLARQGRPGEQYF | TGTGCCAGCAGTTTAGCGCGCCAGGGAAGGCCGGGGGAGCAGTACTTC
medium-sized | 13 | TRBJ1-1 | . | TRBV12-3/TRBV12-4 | CASSLEASTEAFF | TGTGCCAGCAGCCTTGAGGCCTCCACTGAAGCTTTCTTT
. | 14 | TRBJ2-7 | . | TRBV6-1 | CASGRGASSYEQYF | TGTGCCAGCGGACGGGGAGCAAGCTCCTACGAGCAGTACTTC
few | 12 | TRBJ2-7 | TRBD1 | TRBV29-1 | CSVGQGINEQYF | TGCAGCGTTGGACAGGGAATTAACGAGCAGTACTTC
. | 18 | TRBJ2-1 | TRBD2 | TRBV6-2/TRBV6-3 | CASSRMSGEYHSYNEQFF | TGTGCCAGCAGCCGCATGAGCGGGGAGTATCACTCCTACAATGAGCAGTTCTTC
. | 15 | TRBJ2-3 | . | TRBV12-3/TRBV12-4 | CASSRLGTLTDTQYF | TGTGCCAGCAGCCGTTTAGGGACGCTAACAGATACGCAGTATTTT
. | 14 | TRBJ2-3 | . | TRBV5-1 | CASSLVSDTDTQYF | TGCGCCAGCAGCTTGGTCTCGGACACAGATACGCAGTATTTT
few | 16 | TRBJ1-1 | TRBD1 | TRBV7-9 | CASSPLDRGMNTEAFF | TGTGCCAGCAGCCCACTGGACAGGGGAATGAACACTGAAGCTTTCTTT
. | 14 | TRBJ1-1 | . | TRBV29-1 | CSVTAVARVTEAFF | TGCAGCGTTACGGCAGTTGCCCGAGTAACTGAAGCTTTCTTT
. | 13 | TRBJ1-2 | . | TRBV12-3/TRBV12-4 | CASSLTGPGGYTF | TGTGCCAGCAGTTTGACAGGCCCAGGTGGCTACACCTTC
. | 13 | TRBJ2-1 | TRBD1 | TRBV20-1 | CSAREGQEDEQFF | TGCAGTGCTAGAGAGGGACAGGAAGATGAGCAGTTCTTC